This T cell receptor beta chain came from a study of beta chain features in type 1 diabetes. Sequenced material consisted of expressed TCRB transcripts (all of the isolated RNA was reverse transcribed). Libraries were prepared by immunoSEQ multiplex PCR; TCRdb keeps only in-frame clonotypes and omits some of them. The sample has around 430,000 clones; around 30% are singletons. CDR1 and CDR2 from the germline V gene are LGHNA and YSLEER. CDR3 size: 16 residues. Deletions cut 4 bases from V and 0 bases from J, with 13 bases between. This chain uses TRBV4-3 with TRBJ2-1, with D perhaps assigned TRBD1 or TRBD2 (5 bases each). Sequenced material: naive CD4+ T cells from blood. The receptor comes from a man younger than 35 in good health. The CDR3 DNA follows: TGCGCCAGCAGCCTCGGGGCTGCGGACTCCTACAATGAGCAGTTCTTC. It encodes CASSLGAADSYNEQFF.